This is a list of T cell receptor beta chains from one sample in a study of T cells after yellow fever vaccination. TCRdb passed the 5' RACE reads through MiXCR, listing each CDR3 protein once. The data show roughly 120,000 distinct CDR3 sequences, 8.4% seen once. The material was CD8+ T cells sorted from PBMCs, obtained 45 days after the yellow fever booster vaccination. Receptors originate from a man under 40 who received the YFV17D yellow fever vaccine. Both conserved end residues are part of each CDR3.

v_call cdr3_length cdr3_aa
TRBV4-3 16 CASSYRAGTSNEKLFF
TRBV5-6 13 CASSAPYQETQYF
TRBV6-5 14 CASSYGGGAETQYF
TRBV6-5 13 CASRPRGDSPQFF
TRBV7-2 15 CASSFSGSGIGELFF
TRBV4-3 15 CASSQTTGTGYEQYF
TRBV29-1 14 CSALRLAGYNEQFF
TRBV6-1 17 CASSEALWGLSNQPQHF
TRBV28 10 CATLRVGYTF
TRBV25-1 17 CASSESWREGVKNIQYF